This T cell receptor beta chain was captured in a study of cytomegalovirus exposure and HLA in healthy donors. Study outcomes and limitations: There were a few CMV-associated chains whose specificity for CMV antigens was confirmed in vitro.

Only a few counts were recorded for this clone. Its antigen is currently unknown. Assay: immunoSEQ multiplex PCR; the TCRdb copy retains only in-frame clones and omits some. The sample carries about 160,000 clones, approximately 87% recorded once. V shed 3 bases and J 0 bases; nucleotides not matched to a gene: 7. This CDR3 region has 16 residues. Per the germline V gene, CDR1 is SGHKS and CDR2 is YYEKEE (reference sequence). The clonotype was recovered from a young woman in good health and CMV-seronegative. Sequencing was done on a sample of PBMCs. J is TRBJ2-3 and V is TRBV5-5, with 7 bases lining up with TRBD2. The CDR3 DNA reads TGTGCCAGCAGCTCCAGCGGGGTTGTTAGCACAGATACGCAGTATTTT. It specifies CASSSSGVVSTDTQYF.